This T cell receptor beta chain was recorded in a study of identical twins (dated by TCRdb to the mid-2010s). Turning to the overall study: The study deep-sequenced TCR alpha and beta repertoires from monozygotic twins, unrelated adults of various ages and cord blood to test whether fetal clonotypes persist. To rule out contamination, replicate twin experiments were performed at different times with different library preparation protocols. Findings and caveats that apply to the study as a whole: The excess sharing between twins in beta out-of-frame sequences was weaker because fewer shared sequences reduced the signal-to-noise ratio. In monozygotic twins, out-of-frame TCR alpha sharing was systematically underestimated by recombination models, although the models agreed with sharing between unrelated individuals. Invariant T cells such as MAIT and iNKT could partly confound zero-insertion analyses, though diverse VJ usage argued against this for most clonotypes. Compared with coincidental sharing between unrelated individuals, out-of-frame TCR alpha sequences shared between twins showed an excess of sequences with low generation probability. Abundant cord blood beta clonotypes had fewer insertions, young adult naive repertoires showed a similar but weaker trend, and memory repertoires showed no such trend. Because the same donors could not be followed over many years, conclusions were based on cross-sectional statistical analysis.

Library preparation used 5' RACE. Sequencing took place on an Illumina HiSeq 2000. A universal primer binding site was introduced by template switching, and a unique molecular identifier was present in the final cDNA, enabling accurate counting of TCR cDNA molecules. First-strand cDNA for TCR alpha and beta chains was synthesized from specific primers in the conserved constant-segment region. To control for contamination, every cDNA library was double barcoded, receiving both a SMART-Mk sample barcode and Illumina barcodes. Two successive PCR steps introduced TruSeq adapter sequences along with Illumina sample barcodes. The Illumina HiSeq platform was used with custom primers to sequence TCR alpha and beta cDNA libraries. From the authors' description of their analysis: MiGEC processed the raw reads to extract unique molecular identifiers, while MiXCR was used to determine the CDR3 positions. For each individual, recombination models were inferred using an EM algorithm with the repgenHMM and IGoR tools. The analysis of shared clonotypes was done with the tcR package in R, with sharing normalized by the product of cloneset sizes. Out-of-frame nonproductive sequences were analyzed to study raw recombination free of thymic and clonal selection effects. Starting from the raw public reads, TCRdb applied fastp trimming at Q25, assembled clones with MiXCR and retained in-frame beta chains. Merged by CDR3 protein, the rows form single entries marked with the most common genes and DNA. The V and J calls shown here were made by TCRdb, not taken from the authors' results. The sample records 500,000 or so distinct CDR3 sequences, 14% of which are singletons. The ten top clones hold around 0.57% of the sample.

Every donor in the study was a healthy Caucasian. Three pairs of female monozygotic twins, all aged about 18 to 29 years, were included in the twin cohort. Positive isolation kits from Invitrogen were used to isolate CD4+ and CD8+ T cell populations. This clonotype was picked up many times. Its antigen remains undetermined. Per-base qualities were not stored, and no clone one base away is much larger. This sample was shared with a second study, whose subject was yellow fever vaccine responses in identical twins. As the second study states: According to the authors, in identical twins the way T cells responded to vaccination appeared partly convergent and partly personalized. Focusing on identical twins, the study followed the T cell clones that responded to the vaccine, and did so with precision.

The receptor was derived from a woman younger than 35 in good health. Source material: CD4+ T cells sorted from blood.

The DNA sequence is TGTGCCAGCAGCTTGGCGGGCAATCAGCCCCAGCATTTT. This sequence encodes CASSLAGNQPQHF. The chain was built from TRBV12-3 or TRBV12-4 and TRBJ1-5, with the D gene uncertain. From the cysteine up to the phenylalanine, the CDR3 has a length of 13 residues. The sequence is cut down to CDR3 DNA, 39 bases in frame from base 1. Trimming at the junction amounts to 6 bases on V and 2 bases on J, and the germline ends lie 8 bases apart.